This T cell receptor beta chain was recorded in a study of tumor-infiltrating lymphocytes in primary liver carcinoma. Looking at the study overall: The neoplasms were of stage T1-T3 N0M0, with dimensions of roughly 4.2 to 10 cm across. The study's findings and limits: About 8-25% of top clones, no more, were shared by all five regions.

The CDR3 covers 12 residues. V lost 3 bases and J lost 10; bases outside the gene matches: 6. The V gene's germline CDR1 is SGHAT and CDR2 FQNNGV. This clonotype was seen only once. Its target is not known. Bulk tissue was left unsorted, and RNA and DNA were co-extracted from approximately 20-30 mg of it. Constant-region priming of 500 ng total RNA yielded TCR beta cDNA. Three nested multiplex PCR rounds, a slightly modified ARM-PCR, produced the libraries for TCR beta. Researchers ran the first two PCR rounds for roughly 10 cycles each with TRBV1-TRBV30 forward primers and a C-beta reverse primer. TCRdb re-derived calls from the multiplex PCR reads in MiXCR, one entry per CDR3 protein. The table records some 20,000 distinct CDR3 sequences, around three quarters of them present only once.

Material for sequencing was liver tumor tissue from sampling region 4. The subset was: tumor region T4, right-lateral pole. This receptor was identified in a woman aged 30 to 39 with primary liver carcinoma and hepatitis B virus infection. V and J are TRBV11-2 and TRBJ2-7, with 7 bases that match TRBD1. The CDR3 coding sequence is TGTGCCAGCAGCTTGGCCGGGGACAGACAGTACTTC. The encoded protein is CASSLAGDRQYF.